This T cell receptor (beta chain) stems from a study of CD8+ T cells in alopecia areata. Study-wide context: Treated patients took oral tofacitinib at 5 to 10 mg twice daily.

RNA was extracted and reverse transcribed into cDNA as the sequencing template. Clones were sequenced by immunoSEQ multiplex PCR, and TCRdb holds only the in-frame ones, with some missing. This sample carries 140,000 to 150,000 clones, over 45% of them seen once, and the ten largest clones take 6.5% to 7.5%. Germline V gene lookup returns CDR1 SQVTM and CDR2 ANQGSEA. V dropped 2 bases and J dropped 8; count of bases not matched to a gene: 9. This CDR3 contains 15 residues. Isolation of CD4+ and CD8+ T cells from PBMCs was achieved by sorting. The sequenced sample was CD4+ T cells sorted from blood. This chain uses TRBV29-1 with TRBJ2-1; 10 nucleotides agree with TRBD2. This sequence originates from a human donor with alopecia areata. In DNA form, the CDR3 reads TGCAGCGTTGAACCTAAGCGGGAGGGTAGGTATGAGCAGTTCTTC. Translating it yields CSVEPKREGRYEQFF.